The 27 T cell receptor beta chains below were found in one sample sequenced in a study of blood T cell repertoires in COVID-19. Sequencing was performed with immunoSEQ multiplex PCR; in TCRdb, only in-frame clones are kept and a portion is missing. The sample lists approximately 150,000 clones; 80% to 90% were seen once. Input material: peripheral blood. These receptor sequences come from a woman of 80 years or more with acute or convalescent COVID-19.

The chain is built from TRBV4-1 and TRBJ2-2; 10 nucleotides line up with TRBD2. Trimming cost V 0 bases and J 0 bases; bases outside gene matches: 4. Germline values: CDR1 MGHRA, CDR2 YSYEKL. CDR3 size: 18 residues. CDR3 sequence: CASSQDAAGGANTGELFF. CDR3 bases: TGCGCCAGCAGCCAAGATGCAGCGGGAGGGGCGAACACCGGGGAGCTGTTTTTT.

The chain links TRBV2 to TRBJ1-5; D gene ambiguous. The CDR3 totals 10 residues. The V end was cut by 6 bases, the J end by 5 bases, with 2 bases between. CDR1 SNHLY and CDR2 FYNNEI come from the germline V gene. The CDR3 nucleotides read TGTGCCAGCAGCGATCAGCCCCAGCATTTT. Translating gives CASSDQPQHF.

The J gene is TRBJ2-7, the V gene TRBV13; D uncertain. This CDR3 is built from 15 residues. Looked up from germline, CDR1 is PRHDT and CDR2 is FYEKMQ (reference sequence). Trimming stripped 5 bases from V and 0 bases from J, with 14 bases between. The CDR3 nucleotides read TGTGCCAGCAGCCTGTCTGTGCGCACCTCCTACGAGCAGTACTTC. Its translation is CASSLSVRTSYEQYF.

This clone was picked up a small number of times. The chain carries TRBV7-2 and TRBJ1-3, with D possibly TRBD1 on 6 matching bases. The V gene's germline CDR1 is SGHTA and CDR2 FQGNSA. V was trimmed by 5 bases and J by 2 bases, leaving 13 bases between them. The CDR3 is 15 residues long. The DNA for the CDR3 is TGTGCCAGCAGCAAGGACAGACCTACTGGAAACACCATATATTTT. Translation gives CASSKDRPTGNTIYF.

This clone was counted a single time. CDR3 DNA sequence: TGTGCCAGCAGCTTAGACGCTAGCCCGGTGGAGACCCAGTACTTC. Residues: CASSLDASPVETQYF. V gene TRBV11-2 combines with J gene TRBJ2-5; possibly TRBD2 for D (5 bases). The germline CDR1 and CDR2 sequences are SGHAT and FQNNGV. V lost 0 bases and J lost 5, with 13 bases in between. This CDR3 is 15 amino acids long. The variable domain in full, with the rest retrieved from reference TRBV11-2 and TRBJ2-5, is EAGVAQSPRYKIIEKRQSVAFWCNPISGHATLYWYQQILGQGPKLLIQFQNNGVVDDSQLPKDRFSAERLKGVDSTLKIQPAKLEDSAVYLCASSLDASPVETQYFGPGTRLLVL.

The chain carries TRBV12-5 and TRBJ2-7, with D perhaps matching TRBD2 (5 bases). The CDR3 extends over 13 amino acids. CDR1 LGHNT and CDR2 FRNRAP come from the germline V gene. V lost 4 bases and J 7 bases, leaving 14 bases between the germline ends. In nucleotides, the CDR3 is TGTGCTAGTGGTTCAGACGGGGTAGGGGAGCAGTACTTC. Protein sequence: CASGSDGVGEQYF.

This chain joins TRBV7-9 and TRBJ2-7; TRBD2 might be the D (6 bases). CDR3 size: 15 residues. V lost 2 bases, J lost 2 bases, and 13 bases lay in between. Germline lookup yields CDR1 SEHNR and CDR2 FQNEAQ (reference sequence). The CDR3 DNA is TGTGCCAGCAGCTTATGGGGGGAAAGGACCTACGAGCAGTACTTC. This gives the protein CASSLWGERTYEQYF. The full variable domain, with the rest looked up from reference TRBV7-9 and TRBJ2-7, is DTGVSQNPRHKITKRGQNVTFRCDPISEHNRLYWYRQTLGQGPEFLTYFQNEAQLEKSRLLSDRFSAERPKGSFSTLEIQRTEQGDSAMYLCASSLWGERTYEQYFGPGTRLTVT.

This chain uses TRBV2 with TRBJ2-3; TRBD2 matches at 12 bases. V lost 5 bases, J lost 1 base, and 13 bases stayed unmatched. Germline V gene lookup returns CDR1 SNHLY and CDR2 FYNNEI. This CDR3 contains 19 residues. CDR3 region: CASSQHPGLAGGRTDTQYF. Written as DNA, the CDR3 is TGTGCCAGCAGTCAGCACCCGGGACTAGCGGGTGGTCGCACAGATACGCAGTATTTT.

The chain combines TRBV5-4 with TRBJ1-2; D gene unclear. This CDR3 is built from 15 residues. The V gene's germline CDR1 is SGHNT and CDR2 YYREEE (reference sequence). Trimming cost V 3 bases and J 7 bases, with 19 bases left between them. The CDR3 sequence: CASSSPTERIGGYTF. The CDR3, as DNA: TGTGCCAGCAGCTCACCTACAGAGAGAATTGGTGGCTACACCTTC.

The CDR3 region is CASSREQGSSETQYF. In nucleotides, the CDR3 is TGTGCCAGCAGCCGGGAACAGGGGTCCTCGGAGACCCAGTACTTC. This sequence joins TRBV7-9 and TRBJ2-5, with 7 bases fitting TRBD1. The CDR3 is 15 residues long. Germline trimming cut 5 bases from V and 5 bases from J; bases unmatched to any gene: 11. CDR1 and CDR2 (germline): SEHNR, FQNEAQ (reference sequence).

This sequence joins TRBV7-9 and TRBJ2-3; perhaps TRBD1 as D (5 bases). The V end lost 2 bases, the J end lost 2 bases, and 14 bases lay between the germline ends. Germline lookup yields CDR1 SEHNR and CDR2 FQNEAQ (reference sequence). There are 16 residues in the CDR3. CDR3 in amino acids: CASSLPRENPTDTQYF. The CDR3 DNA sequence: TGTGCCAGCAGCTTACCCAGGGAAAACCCCACAGATACGCAGTATTTT.

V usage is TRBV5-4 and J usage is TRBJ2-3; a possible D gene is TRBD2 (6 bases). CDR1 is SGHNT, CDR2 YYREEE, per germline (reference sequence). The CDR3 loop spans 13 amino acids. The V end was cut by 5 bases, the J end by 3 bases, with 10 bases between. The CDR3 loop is CASRGDLTDTQYF. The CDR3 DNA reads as TGTGCCAGCAGGGGGGACTTGACAGATACGCAGTATTTT.

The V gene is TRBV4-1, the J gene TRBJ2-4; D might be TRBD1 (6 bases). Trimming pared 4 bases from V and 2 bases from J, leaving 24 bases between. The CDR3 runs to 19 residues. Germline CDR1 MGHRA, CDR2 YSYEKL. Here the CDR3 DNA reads TGCGCCAGCAGCCCCCTCGACTACCGGGGACACTACACCAAAAACATTCAGTACTTC. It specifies CASSPLDYRGHYTKNIQYF.

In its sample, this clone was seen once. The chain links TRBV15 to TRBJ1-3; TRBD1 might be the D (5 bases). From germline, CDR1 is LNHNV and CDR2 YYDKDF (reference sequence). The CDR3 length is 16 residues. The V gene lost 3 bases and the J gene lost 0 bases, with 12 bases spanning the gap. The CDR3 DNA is TGTGCCACCAGCAGGGACCGGACAAGCTCTGGAAACACCATATATTTT. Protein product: CATSRDRTSSGNTIYF.

As DNA, the CDR3 is TGTGCCAGCAGCCAAGATCTAGGTAGCAGCTACGAGCAGTACTTC. It specifies CASSQDLGSSYEQYF. The chain uses TRBV3-1 (or the pseudogene TRBV3-2) and TRBJ2-7; D unresolved. This CDR3 is 15 amino acids long. CDR1 is LGHDT, CDR2 YNNKEL, per germline (reference sequence). The germline V and J ends were trimmed by 0 bases and 3 bases, with 12 bases remaining between them.

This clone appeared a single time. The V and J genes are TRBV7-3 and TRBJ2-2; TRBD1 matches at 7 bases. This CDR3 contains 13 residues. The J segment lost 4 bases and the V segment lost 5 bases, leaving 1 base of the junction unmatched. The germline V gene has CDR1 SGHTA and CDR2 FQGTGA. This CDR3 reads CASSTGVTGELFF. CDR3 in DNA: TGTGCCAGCAGCACAGGGGTCACCGGGGAGCTGTTTTTT. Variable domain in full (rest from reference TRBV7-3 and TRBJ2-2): GAGVSQTPSNKVTEKGKYVELRCDPISGHTALYWYRQSLGQGPEFLIYFQGTGAADDSGLPNDRFFAVRPEGSVSTLKIQRTERGDSAVYLCASSTGVTGELFFGEGSRLTVL.

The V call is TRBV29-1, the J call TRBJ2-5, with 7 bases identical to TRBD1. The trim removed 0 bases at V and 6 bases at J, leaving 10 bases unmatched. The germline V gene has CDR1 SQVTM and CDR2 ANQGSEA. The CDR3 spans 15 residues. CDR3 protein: CSVEDRFGTDKTQYF. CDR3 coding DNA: TGCAGCGTTGAAGATCGATTTGGGACAGATAAGACCCAGTACTTC.

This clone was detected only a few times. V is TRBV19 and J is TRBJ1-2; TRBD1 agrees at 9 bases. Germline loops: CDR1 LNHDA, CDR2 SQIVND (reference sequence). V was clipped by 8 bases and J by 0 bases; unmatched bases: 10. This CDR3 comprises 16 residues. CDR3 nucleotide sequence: TGTGCCAGTCGAAGGACAGGGGCGGGGGCTAACTATGGCTACACCTTC. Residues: CASRRTGAGANYGYTF.

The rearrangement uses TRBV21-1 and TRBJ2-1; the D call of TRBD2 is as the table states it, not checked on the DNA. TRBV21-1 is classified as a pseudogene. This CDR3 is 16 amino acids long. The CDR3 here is CASSKVTSGSRNEQFF. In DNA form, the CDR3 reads TGTGCCAGCAGCAAAGTGACTAGCGGGAGTCGGAATGAGCAGTTCTTC.

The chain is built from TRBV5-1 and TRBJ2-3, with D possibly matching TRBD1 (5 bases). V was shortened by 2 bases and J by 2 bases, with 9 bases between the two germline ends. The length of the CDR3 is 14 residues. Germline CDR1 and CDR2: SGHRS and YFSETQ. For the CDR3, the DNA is TGCGCCAGCAGCTTAAGGGGCCTCACAGATACGCAGTATTTT. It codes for CASSLRGLTDTQYF.

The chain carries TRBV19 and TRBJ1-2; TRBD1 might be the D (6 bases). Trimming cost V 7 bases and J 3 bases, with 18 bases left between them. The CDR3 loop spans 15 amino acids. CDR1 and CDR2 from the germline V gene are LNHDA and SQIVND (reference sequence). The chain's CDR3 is CASKGGIHLHYGYTF. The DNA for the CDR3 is TGTGCCAGTAAAGGGGGAATCCATCTCCACTATGGCTACACCTTC.

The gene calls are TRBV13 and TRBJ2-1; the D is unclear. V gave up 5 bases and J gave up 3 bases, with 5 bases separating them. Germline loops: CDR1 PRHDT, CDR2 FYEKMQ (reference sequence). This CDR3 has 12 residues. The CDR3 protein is CASSVIYNEQFF. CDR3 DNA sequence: TGTGCCAGCAGCGTCATCTACAATGAGCAGTTCTTC.

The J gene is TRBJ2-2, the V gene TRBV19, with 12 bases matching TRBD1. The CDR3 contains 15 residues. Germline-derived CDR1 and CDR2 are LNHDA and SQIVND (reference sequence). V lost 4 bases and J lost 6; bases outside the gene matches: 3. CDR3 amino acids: CASSTGTGGSGELFF. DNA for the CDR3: TGTGCCAGTAGTACGGGGACAGGGGGCTCCGGGGAGCTGTTTTTT.

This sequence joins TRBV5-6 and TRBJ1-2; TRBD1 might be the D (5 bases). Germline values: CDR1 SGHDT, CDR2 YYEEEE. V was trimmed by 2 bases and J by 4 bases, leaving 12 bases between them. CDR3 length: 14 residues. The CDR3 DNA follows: TGTGCCAGCAGCTTAATGGGGCCGGCCTATGGCTACACCTTC. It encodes CASSLMGPAYGYTF. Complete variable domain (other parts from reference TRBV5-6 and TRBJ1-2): DAGVTQSPTHLIKTRGQQVTLRCSPKSGHDTVSWYQQALGQGPQFIFQYYEEEERQRGNFPDRFSGHQFPNYSSELNVNALLLGDSALYLCASSLMGPAYGYTFGSGTRLTVV.

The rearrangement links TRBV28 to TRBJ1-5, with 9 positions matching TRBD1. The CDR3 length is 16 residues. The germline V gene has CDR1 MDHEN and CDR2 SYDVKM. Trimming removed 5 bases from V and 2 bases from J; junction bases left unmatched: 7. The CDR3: CASSPRRTGGNQPQHF. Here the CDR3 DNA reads TGTGCCAGCAGTCCACGCCGGACAGGGGGCAATCAGCCCCAGCATTTT. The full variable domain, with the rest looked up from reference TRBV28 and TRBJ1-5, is DVKVTQSSRYLVKRTGEKVFLECVQDMDHENMFWYRQDPGLGLRLIYFSYDVKMKEKGDIPEGYSVSREKKERFSLILESASTNQTSMYLCASSPRRTGGNQPQHFGDGTRLSIL.

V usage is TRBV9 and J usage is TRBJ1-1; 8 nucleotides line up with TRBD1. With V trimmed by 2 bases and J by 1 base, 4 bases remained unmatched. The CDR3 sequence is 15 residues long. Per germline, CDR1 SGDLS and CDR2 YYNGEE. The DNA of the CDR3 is TGTGCCAGCAGCGTTTTTGACAGGGGGAACACTGAAGCTTTCTTT. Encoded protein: CASSVFDRGNTEAFF.

The CDR3 nucleotides read TGTGCCATCAGTGAGGGACTAGCGGGAGGAAGCCATGAGCAGTTCTTC. It encodes CAISEGLAGGSHEQFF. The chain recombines TRBV10-3 with TRBJ2-1; 14 nucleotides line up with TRBD2. Trimming cost V 2 bases and J 8 bases; bases outside gene matches: 5. The germline V gene encodes CDR1 ENHRY and CDR2 SYGVKD. This CDR3 region has 16 residues.